Listed here are 20 T cell receptor beta chains from one sample, sequenced in a study of STAT5B mutations in CD4+ large granular lymphocyte leukemia. Only in-frame clones appear in the TCRdb table, and some are missing; sequencing was by immunoSEQ multiplex PCR. The sample consists of roughly 30,000 clones, 74% of them appearing once. Sequencing was carried out using CD4+ T cells from blood buffy coats. These receptor sequences come from a human donor in good health.

The V and J genes are TRBV28 and TRBJ2-7; 8 nucleotides agree with TRBD2. The length of the CDR3 is 14 residues. Germline V lookup: CDR1 MDHEN, CDR2 SYDVKM. The V and J ends lost 8 bases and 7 bases, in that order; junction bases with no gene match: 13. This CDR3 is CASGSLRGVGEQYV. As DNA, the CDR3 is TGTGCCAGCGGATCGTTGCGGGGGGTGGGGGAGCAGTACGTC.

The chain combines TRBV5-6 with TRBJ1-3; D is unclear. CDR1 and CDR2 (germline): SGHDT, YYEEEE. V gave up 0 bases and J gave up 2 bases, with 12 bases separating them. This CDR3 has 16 amino acids. The CDR3 reads CASSLDRYVTGNTIYF. The CDR3 coding sequence is TGTGCCAGCAGCTTGGACAGATACGTTACTGGAAACACCATATATTTT. Full variable domain (missing parts from reference TRBV5-6 and TRBJ1-3): DAGVTQSPTHLIKTRGQQVTLRCSPKSGHDTVSWYQQALGQGPQFIFQYYEEEERQRGNFPDRFSGHQFPNYSSELNVNALLLGDSALYLCASSLDRYVTGNTIYFGEGSWLTVV.

J is TRBJ1-1 and V is TRBV18, with 10 bases that match TRBD1. CDR1 is KGHSH, CDR2 LQKENI, per germline. The trim removed 1 base at V and 0 bases at J, leaving 8 bases unmatched. The CDR3 runs 18 residues. Written as DNA, the CDR3 is TGTGCCAGCTCACCACGGACAGGGGGATCAAATGTGAACACTGAAGCTTTCTTT. This codes for CASSPRTGGSNVNTEAFF.

This clone was seen a single time. V gene TRBV10-3 combines with J gene TRBJ1-2; D is unresolved. Germline CDR1 ENHRY, CDR2 SYGVKD. This CDR3 has 15 amino acids. With 2 bases removed from V and 2 bases from J, the gap between germline ends came to 12 bases. The CDR3 is CAISEKVPGNYGYTF. The CDR3 DNA is TGTGCCATCAGTGAGAAGGTGCCTGGCAACTATGGCTACACCTTC.

The CDR3 loop is CASSTASEAFF. In nucleotides, the CDR3 is TGTGCCAGCTCGACGGCTTCGGAAGCTTTCTTT. The V gene is TRBV18, the J gene TRBJ1-1; D is unresolved. The V end lost 6 bases, the J end lost 8 bases, and 10 bases lay between the germline ends. Germline CDR1 KGHSH, CDR2 LQKENI. The CDR3 contains 11 residues.

The CDR3 reads CASGLRETQYF. The CDR3 DNA reads as TGTGCTAGTGGTTTGAGGGAGACCCAGTACTTC. The gene calls are TRBV12-5 and TRBJ2-5; no clear D gene. CDR3 length: 11 residues. In germline, CDR1 is LGHNT, CDR2 FRNRAP. Trimming left V 2 bases short and J 5 bases short, with 3 bases between.

This sequence joins TRBV30 and TRBJ2-5; D is uncertain. Germline CDR1 is GTSNPN and CDR2 is SVGIG (reference sequence). V was cut by 0 bases and J by 5 bases, with 7 bases left in between. The CDR3 totals 12 residues. CDR3 residues: CAWSVASETQYF. The CDR3, as DNA: TGTGCCTGGAGTGTAGCGTCGGAGACCCAGTACTTC.

This rearrangement joins TRBV5-5 to TRBJ1-2; unclear D gene. CDR1 is SGHKS, CDR2 YYEKEE, per germline (reference sequence). The germline V and J ends were trimmed by 2 bases and 0 bases, with 23 bases remaining between them. The CDR3 covers 19 residues. CDR3 sequence (DNA): TGTGCCAGCAGCTTAACGCCTCGTAAGGGATCAGCAGCTAACTATGGCTACACCTTC. Translated, it gives CASSLTPRKGSAANYGYTF.

The genes are TRBV2 and TRBJ1-4, with TRBD1 identical over 8 bases. V trimming: 6 bases; J trimming: 4 bases; junction bases outside the gene matches: 7. Germline V CDR1 and CDR2: SNHLY, FYNNEI. This CDR3 has 15 amino acids. The CDR3 reads CASRERTGNNEKLFF. In nucleotides, the CDR3 is TGTGCCAGCAGGGAGCGGACAGGGAATAATGAAAAACTGTTTTTT. The full variable domain, its missing parts supplied by reference TRBV2 and TRBJ1-4, is EPEVTQTPSHQVTQMGQEVILRCVPISNHLYFYWYRQILGQKVEFLVSFYNNEISEKSEIFDDQFSVERPDGSNFTLKIRSTKLEDSAMYFCASRERTGNNEKLFFGSGTQLSVL.

In its sample, this clone was seen a few times. The rearrangement uses TRBV10-1 and TRBJ2-7, with D maybe TRBD1 (5 bases). The CDR3 runs to 17 residues. The germline CDR1 and CDR2 sequences are WNHNN and SYGVQD (reference sequence). Trimming took off 3 bases at V and 2 bases at J, with 20 bases between the two ends. CDR3 in DNA: TGCGCCAGCAGTGACATGCAGGGCTCTCACGGCCCCTACGAGCAGTACTTC. Translating it yields CASSDMQGSHGPYEQYF.

V gene TRBV19 combines with J gene TRBJ1-5; D ambiguous. The germline gives CDR1 LNHDA, CDR2 SQIVND (reference sequence). The CDR3 runs to 15 residues. The V gene lost 5 bases and the J gene lost 2 bases, with 13 bases spanning the gap. The CDR3: CASSAGSGGNQPQHF. The CDR3 DNA is TGTGCCAGTAGTGCGGGCTCCGGGGGCAATCAGCCCCAGCATTTT.

This clone was counted a few times. The V gene is TRBV19, the J gene TRBJ2-2, with D perhaps being TRBD1 or TRBD2 (6 bases each). The germline CDR1 and CDR2 sequences are LNHDA and SQIVND (reference sequence). V dropped 3 bases and J dropped 8 bases, with 10 bases sitting between them. The CDR3 is 13 amino acids. CDR3 region: CASSMRGTGELFF. CDR3 in DNA: TGTGCCAGTAGTATGAGGGGGACTGGGGAGCTGTTTTTT.

The genes are TRBV19 and TRBJ1-3, with D tentatively TRBD1 (6 bases). V lost 2 bases to trimming and J lost 0 bases, with 14 bases between them. Germline CDR1 LNHDA, CDR2 SQIVND (reference sequence). This CDR3 is built from 17 residues. CDR3: CASSIYPGADSGNTIYF. In DNA form, the CDR3 reads TGTGCCAGTAGTATATACCCGGGGGCCGACTCTGGAAACACCATATATTTT.

J is TRBJ1-5 and V is TRBV6-1; no definite D call. Germline V gives CDR1 MNHNS, CDR2 SASEGT. The germline V and J ends were trimmed by 10 bases and 5 bases, with 6 bases remaining between them. The length of the CDR3 is 10 residues. In DNA, the CDR3 is TGTGCCATAGGCCATCAGCCCCAGCATTTT. It yields the protein CAIGHQPQHF.

The rearrangement uses TRBV28 and TRBJ1-3, with D maybe TRBD1 (6 bases). V was cut by 6 bases and J by 2 bases, with 14 bases left in between. The CDR3 spans 15 residues. Looked up from germline, CDR1 is MDHEN and CDR2 is SYDVKM. The CDR3 reads CASSLTGTTGNTIYF. The CDR3 region has the DNA TGTGCCAGCAGCCTTACAGGGACCACTGGAAACACCATATATTTT.

This chain joins TRBV6-1 and TRBJ2-3; 9 bases line up with TRBD2. Trimming cost V 4 bases and J 3 bases; bases outside gene matches: 8. CDR1 MNHNS and CDR2 SASEGT come from the germline V gene. This CDR3 has 16 amino acids. The CDR3 DNA sequence: TGTGCCAGCAGTGCCCGGCGGGGGGGCGTTACAGATACGCAGTATTTT. Encoded protein: CASSARRGGVTDTQYF.

The chain uses TRBV10-2 and TRBJ1-2, with unresolved D. The CDR3 loop spans 14 amino acids. Between the trimmed V and J ends, which lost 6 bases and 8 bases, there was a span of 19 bases. Germline CDR1 reads WSHSY; CDR2 reads SAAADI. CDR3 sequence reads: CASSPVTVLSGYTF. DNA of the CDR3: TGCGCCAGCAGCCCCGTTACAGTTCTTTCCGGCTACACCTTC.

The table lists this clone with a count of one. V usage is TRBV5-4 and J usage is TRBJ1-4, with D perhaps TRBD1 (6 bases). Looked up from germline, CDR1 is SGHNT and CDR2 is YYREEE (reference sequence). The CDR3 consists of 19 residues. Trimming left V 0 bases short and J 2 bases short, with 20 bases between. CDR3 bases: TGTGCCAGCAGCTTGGGTCGAAGGGCCCCAGGGGCGACTAATGAAAAACTGTTTTTT. This encodes CASSLGRRAPGATNEKLFF.

V is TRBV19 and J is TRBJ2-7, with 7 positions matching TRBD2. The CDR3 length is 14 residues. The ends lost 3 bases at V and 4 bases at J; junction bases unmatched: 6. Germline lookup yields CDR1 LNHDA and CDR2 SQIVND (reference sequence). Here the CDR3 reads CASSITGGSYEQYF. The CDR3 DNA is TGTGCCAGTAGTATCACGGGCGGGAGTTACGAGCAGTACTTC.

This CDR3 reads CASSLSGGANNEQFF. The CDR3 DNA reads as TGTGCCAGCAGCTTAAGTGGGGGGGCTAACAATGAGCAGTTCTTC. J is TRBJ2-1 and V is TRBV7-8, with D possibly TRBD2 on 7 matching bases. The CDR3 runs 15 residues. Germline loops: CDR1 SGHVS, CDR2 FQNEAQ. V shed 2 bases and J shed 5 bases, with 13 bases lying between them.